The 26 T cell receptor beta chains given below trace back to one sample, sequenced in a study of OX40 agonist ivuxolimab in advanced cancers. Method: immunoSEQ multiplex PCR; TCRdb's copy keeps in-frame clones and lacks some. The sample comprises just under 65,000 clones, approximately 90% of which are singletons, and over 1% rests with the top ten. This specimen consisted of CD4+ or CD8+ T cells sorted from blood, obtained in a trial of the OX40 agonist ivuxolimab. The receptors were sampled from an adult with an advanced solid tumor such as melanoma, head and neck, liver or kidney cancer.

The CDR3 region has the DNA TGTGCCAGCTCGCGGCTGACTAGCGGTGACAATGAGCAGTTCTTC. It translates to CASSRLTSGDNEQFF. The rearrangement uses TRBV18 and TRBJ2-1, with 9 bases matching TRBD2. After removal of 6 bases from V and 5 bases from J, the junction contained 8 bases not matched to a gene. Germline CDR1 and CDR2: KGHSH and LQKENI. This CDR3 spans 15 amino acids.

The chain carries TRBV5-1 and TRBJ2-2, with D maybe TRBD2 (5 bases). The CDR3 length is 14 residues. CDR1 is SGHRS and CDR2 is YFSETQ in the germline V gene. Trimming left V 0 bases short and J 4 bases short, with 7 bases between. CDR3 coding DNA: TGCGCCAGCAGCTTGGCGGCGGGCACCGGGGAGCTGTTTTTT. Protein product: CASSLAAGTGELFF.

This chain connects TRBV4-1 to TRBJ2-2, with 8 positions matching TRBD1. This CDR3 has 15 amino acids. V trimming: 1 base; J trimming: 5 bases; junction bases outside the gene matches: 3. Germline lookup yields CDR1 MGHRA and CDR2 YSYEKL. The CDR3 DNA sequence: TGCGCCAGCAGCCAAGCCAGGGGGCAGACCGGGGAGCTGTTTTTT. Protein: CASSQARGQTGELFF.

The rearrangement uses TRBV5-1 and TRBJ1-4, with TRBD1 as a possible D gene (5 bases). CDR1 and CDR2 from the germline V gene are SGHRS and YFSETQ. The length of the CDR3 is 14 residues. Trimming cost V 1 base and J 6 bases, with 10 bases left between them. The CDR3 region has the DNA TGCGCCAGCAGCTTGAGACAGAGTGATGAAAAACTGTTTTTT. This encodes CASSLRQSDEKLFF.

The rearrangement joins TRBV4-2 to TRBJ2-1; D unclear. The CDR3 is 16 amino acids. Germline-derived CDR1 and CDR2 are LGHNA and YNFKEQ. Trimming stripped 0 bases from V and 0 bases from J, with 9 bases between. The CDR3 here is CASSQDLRSSYNEQFF. DNA of the CDR3: TGTGCCAGCAGCCAAGATCTGAGGAGCTCCTACAATGAGCAGTTCTTC.

The chain carries TRBV19 and TRBJ2-5; D remains unclear. The CDR3 has 11 amino acids. Germline assignment: CDR1 LNHDA and CDR2 SQIVND (reference sequence). Trimming removed 5 bases at V and 5 bases at J, with 6 bases between. In nucleotides, the CDR3 is TGTGCCAGTAGTGATTTGGAGACCCAGTACTTC. It encodes CASSDLETQYF.

J is TRBJ1-2 and V is TRBV5-1; no firm D call. The germline gives CDR1 SGHRS, CDR2 YFSETQ. V shed 0 bases and J shed 4 bases, with 10 bases lying between them. The CDR3 contains 14 residues. CDR3 protein: CASSLDTNAYGYTF. CDR3 DNA sequence: TGCGCCAGCAGCTTGGACACCAACGCCTATGGCTACACCTTC.

V gene TRBV27 combines with J gene TRBJ2-3, with D unclear. The V end was cut by 11 bases, the J end by 9 bases, with 24 bases between. CDR3 length: 14 residues. Per germline, CDR1 MNHEY and CDR2 SMNVEV (reference sequence). In DNA form, the CDR3 reads TGTGCCCCCAAGGATGGTAACTTACGAGGAACGCAGTATTTT. Translated, it gives CAPKDGNLRGTQYF.

CDR3 residues: CASSLPGVRGTDTQYF. In nucleotides, the CDR3 is TGTGCCAGCAGTTTGCCAGGGGTCCGCGGCACAGATACGCAGTATTTT. V and J are TRBV28 and TRBJ2-3, with D maybe TRBD1 (6 bases). The CDR3 loop spans 16 amino acids. Between the trimmed V and J ends, which lost 3 bases and 1 base, there was a span of 14 bases. From germline, CDR1 is MDHEN and CDR2 SYDVKM.

CDR3 loop: CAISESPQGSNQPQHF. CDR3 in DNA: TGTGCCATCAGTGAGTCCCCCCAGGGAAGCAATCAGCCCCAGCATTTT. The chain is built from TRBV10-3 and TRBJ1-5, with D maybe TRBD1 (5 bases). The CDR3 consists of 16 residues. V was clipped by 0 bases and J by 1 base, with 10 bases between them. Germline V gene sequence: CDR1 ENHRY, CDR2 SYGVKD.

The chain couples TRBV30 to TRBJ2-7; D might be TRBD2 (6 bases). Trimming took 4 bases from V and 0 from J, leaving 13 bases between them. CDR3 length equals 14 residues. Germline V lookup: CDR1 GTSNPN, CDR2 SVGIG (reference sequence). The CDR3 spells CAWTVASDSYEQYF. CDR3 bases: TGTGCCTGGACCGTGGCTAGCGACTCCTACGAGCAGTACTTC.

This rearrangement joins TRBV7-2 to TRBJ2-3, with D unresolved. V was trimmed by 6 bases and J by 0 bases, leaving 19 bases between them. The CDR3 has 17 amino acids. CDR1 is SGHTA, CDR2 FQGNSA, per germline. CDR3 coding DNA: TGTGCCAGCAGGTCCGTTTTGACCGGTACGAGCACAGATACGCAGTATTTT. Encoded protein: CASRSVLTGTSTDTQYF.

The gene calls are TRBV6-5 and TRBJ1-2; TRBD1 aligns across 7 bases. CDR1 MNHEY and CDR2 SVGAGI come from the germline V gene. The CDR3 has 15 residues. Losses at the gene ends were 5 bases for V and 0 bases for J; bases not matched to a gene: 6. CDR3 sequence (DNA): TGTGCCAGCAGTCCCGGGACAGCCGCTAACTATGGCTACACCTTC. Translating it yields CASSPGTAANYGYTF.

This clone has just one count. V is TRBV5-4 and J is TRBJ1-4; unclear D gene. CDR3 size: 13 residues. Germline CDR1 and CDR2: SGHNT and YYREEE (reference sequence). Between the trimmed V and J ends, which lost 2 bases and 6 bases, there was a span of 8 bases. As DNA, the CDR3 is TGTGCCAGCAGCTTTTATACAGATGAAAAACTGTTTTTT. This translates into CASSFYTDEKLFF. Based on the CDR3 plus reference TRBV5-4 and TRBJ1-4, the full variable domain is ETGVTQSPTHLIKTRGQQVTLRCSSQSGHNTVSWYQQALGQGPQFIFQYYREEENGRGNFPPRFSGLQFPNYSSELNVNALELDDSALYLCASSFYTDEKLFFGSGTQLSVL.

The V call is TRBV5-1, the J call TRBJ2-3, with a possible D match to TRBD2 (5 bases). The CDR3 has 15 amino acids. From germline, CDR1 is SGHRS and CDR2 YFSETQ. Trimming pared 0 bases from V and 4 bases from J, leaving 12 bases between. The CDR3 spells CASSLEVGAPDTQYF. CDR3 DNA: TGCGCCAGCAGCTTGGAAGTGGGAGCCCCAGATACGCAGTATTTT.

The chain combines TRBV5-1 with TRBJ2-5; D is unresolved. The length of the CDR3 is 15 residues. Germline V gives CDR1 SGHRS, CDR2 YFSETQ. V was shortened by 0 bases and J by 3 bases, with 12 bases between the two germline ends. The CDR3 region has the DNA TGCGCCAGCAGCTTGGTGGGTGGCCCTGAAGAGACCCAGTACTTC. Protein sequence: CASSLVGGPEETQYF.

CDR3 amino acids: CSVLRSLSTDTQYF. As DNA, the CDR3 is TGCAGCGTACTCAGGAGCCTAAGCACAGATACGCAGTATTTT. This chain links TRBV29-1 with TRBJ2-3, with unresolved D. CDR1 and CDR2 (germline): SQVTM, ANQGSEA. Trimming cost V 6 bases and J 0 bases, with 13 bases left between them. This CDR3 has 14 amino acids.

Only a few counts were recorded for this clone. V and J are TRBV10-3 and TRBJ2-1; D is perhaps TRBD1 (6 bases). The germline V gene has CDR1 ENHRY and CDR2 SYGVKD. The CDR3 is 12 amino acids. V gave up 3 bases and J gave up 8 bases, with 8 bases separating them. CDR3 sequence: CAISDPGDEQFF. CDR3 nucleotides: TGTGCCATCAGTGACCCAGGGGATGAGCAGTTCTTC.

The rearrangement uses TRBV27 and TRBJ1-2, with a weak D call TRBD1 (5 bases). Germline values: CDR1 MNHEY, CDR2 SMNVEV (reference sequence). This CDR3 region has 13 residues. Deletions cut 2 bases from V and 7 bases from J, with 11 bases between. The CDR3 protein is CASSLTQGGGYTF. CDR3 in DNA: TGTGCCAGCAGTTTAACGCAGGGTGGTGGCTACACCTTC.

The chain uses TRBV7-6 and TRBJ2-7; 8 nucleotides line up with TRBD2. The germline CDR1 and CDR2 sequences are SGHVS and FNYEAQ. The CDR3 loop spans 15 amino acids. The trim removed 5 bases at V and 3 bases at J, leaving 9 bases unmatched. The CDR3 protein is CASSRVESGSYEQYF. In DNA, the CDR3 is TGTGCCAGCAGCCGAGTTGAGAGCGGGAGCTACGAGCAGTACTTC.

The V and J genes are TRBV28 and TRBJ1-5; D ambiguous. The V gene lost 11 bases and the J gene lost 3 bases, with 14 bases spanning the gap. Germline CDR1 and CDR2: MDHEN and SYDVKM. CDR3 length: 13 amino acids. CDR3 protein: CAATREVNQPQHF. The CDR3 DNA is TGTGCCGCGACACGGGAGGTCAATCAGCCCCAGCATTTT.

The rearrangement joins TRBV5-1 to TRBJ2-1; maybe TRBD2 (6 bases). The CDR3 totals 16 residues. Germline V gene data show CDR1 as SGHRS and CDR2 as YFSETQ. The V gene lost 4 bases and the J gene lost 3 bases, with 17 bases spanning the gap. Here the CDR3 reads CASSPLPSDNYNEQFF. The CDR3 bases are TGCGCCAGCAGCCCCCTGCCTAGCGACAACTACAATGAGCAGTTCTTC.

This rearrangement joins TRBV5-6 to TRBJ1-5; no clear D. The CDR3 contains 14 residues. CDR1 is SGHDT and CDR2 is YYEEEE in the germline V gene. Trimming pared 3 bases from V and 1 base from J, leaving 8 bases between. This chain's CDR3 is CASSSVGSNQPQHF. The CDR3 coding sequence is TGTGCCAGCAGCTCGGTCGGAAGCAATCAGCCCCAGCATTTT.

DNA of the CDR3: TGTGCCAGCAGCCGGACTAGCGGGAGCTCCTACAATGAGCAGTTCTTC. Amino acids: CASSRTSGSSYNEQFF. This chain links TRBV11-2 with TRBJ2-1, with 13 nucleotides matching TRBD2. The CDR3 length is 16 residues. Germline V CDR1 and CDR2: SGHAT, FQNNGV. V gave up 5 bases and J gave up 0 bases; unmatched junction bases: 1.

This clone was seen only a few times. V usage is TRBV29-1 and J usage is TRBJ2-7; no clear D. CDR1 is SQVTM and CDR2 is ANQGSEA in the germline V gene. This CDR3 region has 14 residues. Between the trimmed V and J ends, which lost 7 bases and 2 bases, there was a span of 18 bases. The CDR3 DNA follows: TGCAGCGGTCGCCCCCCAGCCACAGCCTACGAGCAGTACTTC. This gives the protein CSGRPPATAYEQYF.

The sample holds a few counts of this clone. The chain has TRBV6-5 and TRBJ1-2; D is ambiguous. CDR3 length: 13 amino acids. Trimming cost V 5 bases and J 3 bases, with 10 bases left between them. Looked up from germline, CDR1 is MNHEY and CDR2 is SVGAGI. For the CDR3, the DNA is TGTGCCAGCAGTAAGGACTCATACTATGGCTACACCTTC. This translates into CASSKDSYYGYTF.